The rows below give T cell receptor beta chains drawn from one sample of a study of blood T cells in healthy people across ages. TCRdb independently ran MiXCR on the 5' RACE reads; one entry per CDR3 protein. The sample lists around 1,900,000 distinct CDR3 sequences, about 39% occurring once. The source material was blood. The receptor source for this set is a human donor in good health. The conserved cysteine and the conserved F or W are not part of the CDR3 here. Rows may omit the clone size; those that give it use once, few, many or a size class.

TRBJ1-1	NA	TRBV18	ASSPGTVEVAF
TRBJ2-5	NA	TRBV7-8	ASSLAEPSGSETQY
TRBJ2-4	few	TRBV11-3	ASSLDSHRAGEQY
TRBJ2-1	few	TRBV6-2/TRBV6-3	ASSQTFGTALVSEQF
TRBJ2-5	NA	TRBV20-1	SAPTGGTGQETQY
TRBJ1-1	NA	TRBV30	AWSQGTEAF
TRBJ2-5	few	TRBV7-2	ASSPGLLGRGETQY
TRBJ2-5	few	TRBV6-5	ASSTLQGLQETQY
TRBJ1-2	few	TRBV12-3/TRBV12-4	ASSPECVWGHYGYT
TRBJ1-1	few	TRBV29-1	SVPGQGMTEAF
TRBJ1-5	NA	TRBV6-2/TRBV6-3	ASSLHRILNQPQH
TRBJ1-2	NA	TRBV4-1	ASSRLTGGDGYT
TRBJ2-7	few	TRBV27	ASSLLTGANEQY
TRBJ1-6	NA	TRBV10-3	AISGDNSPLH
TRBJ1-5	few	TRBV6-5	ANSTDRSQPQH
TRBJ2-5	NA	TRBV20-1	SGKTSGGGPGIQETQY
TRBJ2-3	few	TRBV6-2/TRBV6-3	ASSQAYTQY
TRBJ2-5	NA	TRBV6-1	ASTLLETGRRRNEQY
TRBJ1-2	NA	TRBV6-2/TRBV6-3	ASSYGQGIHYGYT
TRBJ2-7	few	TRBV9	ASSVEPGGNYEQY
TRBJ1-2	NA	TRBV4-2	ASSQETGPGKGYT
TRBJ2-2	NA	TRBV25-1	ASSEPTYSGELF
TRBJ2-5	NA	TRBV4-2	ASSLRSGAARETQY
TRBJ1-1	NA	TRBV18	ASSPSAEGTEAF
NA	NA	TRBV28	ASGISGQGYEQY
TRBJ1-2	NA	TRBV6-1	ASSEAGTTGYT
TRBJ1-5	NA	TRBV12-3/TRBV12-4	ASTKRKNSNQPQH
TRBJ2-1	NA	TRBV12-3/TRBV12-4	ASSPQHQEMQF
TRBJ2-1	few	TRBV6-5	ASSVLQDNEQF
TRBJ2-5	NA	TRBV7-8	TSSSSTYQETQY
TRBJ2-5	few	TRBV7-6	ASSQRLAGNPETQY
TRBJ2-1	NA	TRBV10-3	AARSLVRVGPSGEGENEQF
TRBJ2-6	NA	TRBV6-5	ASSETTWGANVLT
TRBJ2-7	few	TRBV6-1	ASSERQVPYEQY
TRBJ2-4	NA	TRBV5-1	ASSSLTRDRAQY
TRBJ2-7	NA	TRBV29-1	SVEDLGGGVPYEQY
TRBJ2-5	few	TRBV7-2	ASSLVPVGETQY
TRBJ2-3	NA	TRBV20-1	SVSPGRRSTDTQY
TRBJ2-5	NA	TRBV15	ATSRPGETQD
TRBJ1-2	NA	TRBV28	ASSLLAAGGYYGYT